This record covers a single TCR beta chain. Per-sample PBMC isolation yielded at least 6.5 million cells. This sample was taken from a study of blood T cells in healthy people across ages. For the second PCR, which ran for roughly 6 to 12 cycles, a sample-barcoded 5' primer and a J-beta primer mix were used. Using its own MiXCR run on the 5' RACE reads, TCRdb lists one record per CDR3 protein. The data hold hundreds of thousands of distinct CDR3 sequences, with 25% observed a single time. The CDR3 extends over 14 amino acids. The germline gives CDR1 MNHEY, CDR2 SVGAGI. V was shortened by 0 bases and J by 2 bases, with 7 bases between the two germline ends. This sample also belongs to another study, concerning T cells of mothers and their children. This second study says: The donors comprised five or six children and their three healthy Caucasian mothers.

Source material: blood. This clonotype was sampled from a boy between 5 and 17 years old in good health. This chain connects TRBV6-5 to TRBJ2-5; D gene ambiguous. CDR3 bases: TGTGCCAGCAGTTACTCGCAGATACAAGAGACCCAGTACTTC. Translating it yields CASSYSQIQETQYF.